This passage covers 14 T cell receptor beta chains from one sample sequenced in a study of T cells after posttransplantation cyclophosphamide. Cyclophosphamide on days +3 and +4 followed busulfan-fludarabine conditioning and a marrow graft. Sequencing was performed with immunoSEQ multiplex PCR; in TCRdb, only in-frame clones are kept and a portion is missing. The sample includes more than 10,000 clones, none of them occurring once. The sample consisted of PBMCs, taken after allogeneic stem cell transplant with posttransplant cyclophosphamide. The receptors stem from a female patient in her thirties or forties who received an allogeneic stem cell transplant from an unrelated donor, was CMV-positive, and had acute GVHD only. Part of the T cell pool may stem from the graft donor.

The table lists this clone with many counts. As DNA, the CDR3 is TGTGCCAGCAGTGAACCGACTAGCGGGGGGGAGTCCTACAATGAGCAGTTCTTC. Translating gives CASSEPTSGGESYNEQFF. This sequence joins TRBV2 and TRBJ2-1; 14 bases fit TRBD2. Trimming took 2 bases from V and 1 from J; bases not matched to a gene: 4. The CDR3 contains 18 residues. Germline CDR1 is SNHLY and CDR2 is FYNNEI.

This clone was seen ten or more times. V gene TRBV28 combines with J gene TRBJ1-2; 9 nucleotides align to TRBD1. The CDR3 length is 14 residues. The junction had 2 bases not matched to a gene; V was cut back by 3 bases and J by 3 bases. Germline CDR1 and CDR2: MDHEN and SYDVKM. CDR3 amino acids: CASSFDRGYYGYTF. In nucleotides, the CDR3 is TGTGCCAGCAGTTTCGACAGGGGGTACTATGGCTACACCTTC.

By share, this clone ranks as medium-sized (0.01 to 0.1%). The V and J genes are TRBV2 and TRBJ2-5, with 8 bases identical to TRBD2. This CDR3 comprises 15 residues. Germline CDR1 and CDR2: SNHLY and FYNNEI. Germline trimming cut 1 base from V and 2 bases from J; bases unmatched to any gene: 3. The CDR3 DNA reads TGTGCCAGCAGTGAAGTGGCTAGCGGGCAAGAGACCCAGTACTTC. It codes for CASSEVASGQETQYF. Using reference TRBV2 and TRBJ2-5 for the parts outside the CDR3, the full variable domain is EPEVTQTPSHQVTQMGQEVILRCVPISNHLYFYWYRQILGQKVEFLVSFYNNEISEKSEIFDDQFSVERPDGSNFTLKIRSTKLEDSAMYFCASSEVASGQETQYFGPGTRLLVL.

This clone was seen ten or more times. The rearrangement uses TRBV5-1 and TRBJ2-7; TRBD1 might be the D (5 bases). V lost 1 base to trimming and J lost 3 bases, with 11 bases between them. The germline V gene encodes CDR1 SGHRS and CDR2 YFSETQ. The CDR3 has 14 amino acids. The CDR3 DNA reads TGCGCCAGCAGCTTGAATGGGCAGGGCTACGAGCAGTACTTC. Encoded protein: CASSLNGQGYEQYF.

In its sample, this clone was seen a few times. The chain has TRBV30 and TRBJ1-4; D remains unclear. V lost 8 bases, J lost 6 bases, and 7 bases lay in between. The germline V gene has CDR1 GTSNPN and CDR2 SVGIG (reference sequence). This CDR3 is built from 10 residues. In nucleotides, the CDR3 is TGTGCCCACGGGGATGAAAAACTGTTTTTT. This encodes CAHGDEKLFF.

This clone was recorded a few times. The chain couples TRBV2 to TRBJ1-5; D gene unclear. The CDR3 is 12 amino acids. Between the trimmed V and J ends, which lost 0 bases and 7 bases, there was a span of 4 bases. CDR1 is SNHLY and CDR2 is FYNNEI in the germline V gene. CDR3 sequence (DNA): TGTGCCAGCAGTGAAGCACGGCAGCCCCAGCATTTT. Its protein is CASSEARQPQHF.

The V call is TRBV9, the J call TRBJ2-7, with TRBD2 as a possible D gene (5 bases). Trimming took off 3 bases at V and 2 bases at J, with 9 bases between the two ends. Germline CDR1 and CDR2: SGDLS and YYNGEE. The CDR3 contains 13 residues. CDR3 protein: CASSATGAYEQYF. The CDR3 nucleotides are TGTGCCAGCAGCGCGACCGGGGCCTACGAGCAGTACTTC.

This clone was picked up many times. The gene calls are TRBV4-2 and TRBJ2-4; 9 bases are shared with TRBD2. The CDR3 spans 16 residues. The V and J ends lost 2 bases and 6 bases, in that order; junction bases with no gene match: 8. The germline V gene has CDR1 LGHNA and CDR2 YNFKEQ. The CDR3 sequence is CASSQSEGLAPNIQYF. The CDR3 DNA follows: TGTGCCAGCAGCCAAAGTGAGGGACTAGCCCCAAACATTCAGTACTTC.

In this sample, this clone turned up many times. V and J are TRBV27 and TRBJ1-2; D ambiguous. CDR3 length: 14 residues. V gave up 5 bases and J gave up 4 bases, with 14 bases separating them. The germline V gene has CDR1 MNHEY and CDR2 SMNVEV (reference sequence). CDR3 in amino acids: CASSPLAPLYGYTF. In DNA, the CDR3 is TGTGCCAGCAGTCCCCTGGCACCCCTCTATGGCTACACCTTC.

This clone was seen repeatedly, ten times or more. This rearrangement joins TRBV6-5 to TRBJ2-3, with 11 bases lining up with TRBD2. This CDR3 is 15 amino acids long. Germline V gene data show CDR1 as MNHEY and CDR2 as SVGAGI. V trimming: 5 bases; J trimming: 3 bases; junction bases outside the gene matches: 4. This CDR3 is CASSPLAGGTDTQYF. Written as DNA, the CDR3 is TGTGCCAGCAGTCCCCTAGCGGGAGGAACAGATACGCAGTATTTT.

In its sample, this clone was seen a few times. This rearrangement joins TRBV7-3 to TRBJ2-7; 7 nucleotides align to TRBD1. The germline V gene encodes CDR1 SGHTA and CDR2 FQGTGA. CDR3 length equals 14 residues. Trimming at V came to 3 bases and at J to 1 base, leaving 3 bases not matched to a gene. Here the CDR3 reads CASSLDRFSYEQYF. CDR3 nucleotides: TGTGCCAGCAGCTTGGACAGGTTTTCCTACGAGCAGTACTTC.

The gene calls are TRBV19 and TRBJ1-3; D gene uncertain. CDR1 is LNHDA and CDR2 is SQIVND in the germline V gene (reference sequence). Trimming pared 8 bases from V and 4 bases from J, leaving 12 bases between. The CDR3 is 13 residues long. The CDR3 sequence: CASDFGRGNTIYF. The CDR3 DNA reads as TGTGCCAGTGATTTCGGTCGAGGAAACACCATATATTTT.

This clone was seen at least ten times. CDR3 sequence (DNA): TGCGCCAGCAGCCTTGGGACAGGGGGCCCCGGGGAGCTGTTTTTT. Amino acid sequence: CASSLGTGGPGELFF. The rearrangement uses TRBV4-1 and TRBJ2-2; 12 bases are shared with TRBD1. The CDR3 is 15 amino acids. The trim removed 4 bases at V and 6 bases at J, leaving 3 bases unmatched. In germline, CDR1 is MGHRA, CDR2 YSYEKL.

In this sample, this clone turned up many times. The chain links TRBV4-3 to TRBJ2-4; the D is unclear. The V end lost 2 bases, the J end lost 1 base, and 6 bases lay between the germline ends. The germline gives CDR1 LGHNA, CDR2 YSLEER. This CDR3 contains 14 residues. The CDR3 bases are TGCGCCAGCAGCCAACGGGTGGCCAAAAACATTCAGTACTTC. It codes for CASSQRVAKNIQYF.